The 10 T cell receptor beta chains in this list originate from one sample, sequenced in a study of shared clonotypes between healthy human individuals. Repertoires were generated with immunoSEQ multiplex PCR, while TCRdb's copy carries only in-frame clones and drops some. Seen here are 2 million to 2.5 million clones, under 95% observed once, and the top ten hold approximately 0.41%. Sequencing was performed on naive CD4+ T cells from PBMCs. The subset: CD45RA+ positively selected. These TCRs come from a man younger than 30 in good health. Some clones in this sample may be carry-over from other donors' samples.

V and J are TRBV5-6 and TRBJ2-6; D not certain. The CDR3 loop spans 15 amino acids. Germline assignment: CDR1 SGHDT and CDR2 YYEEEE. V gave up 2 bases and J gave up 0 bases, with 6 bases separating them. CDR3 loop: CASSFGLSGANVLTF. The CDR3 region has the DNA TGTGCCAGCAGCTTCGGCCTCTCTGGGGCCAACGTCCTGACTTTC.

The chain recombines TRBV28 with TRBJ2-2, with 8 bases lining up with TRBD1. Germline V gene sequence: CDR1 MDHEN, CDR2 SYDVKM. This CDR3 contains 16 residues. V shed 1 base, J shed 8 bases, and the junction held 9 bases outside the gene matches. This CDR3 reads CASSLLWQGATGELFF. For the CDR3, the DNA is TGTGCCAGCAGTTTATTATGGCAGGGGGCTACTGGGGAGCTGTTTTTT.

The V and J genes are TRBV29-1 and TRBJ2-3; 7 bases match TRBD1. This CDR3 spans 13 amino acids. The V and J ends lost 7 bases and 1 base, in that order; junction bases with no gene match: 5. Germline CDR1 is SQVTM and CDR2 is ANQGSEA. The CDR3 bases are TGCAGCGGGACCGGGACAGGCACAGATACGCAGTATTTT. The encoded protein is CSGTGTGTDTQYF.

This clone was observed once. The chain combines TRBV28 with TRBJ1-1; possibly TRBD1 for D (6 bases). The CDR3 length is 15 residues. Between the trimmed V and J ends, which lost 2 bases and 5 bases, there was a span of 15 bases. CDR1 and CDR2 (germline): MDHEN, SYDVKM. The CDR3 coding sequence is TGTGCCAGCAGTTTAAGATGGCGAGGGGGAACTGAAGCTTTCTTT. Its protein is CASSLRWRGGTEAFF. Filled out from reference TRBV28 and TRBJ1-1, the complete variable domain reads DVKVTQSSRYLVKRTGEKVFLECVQDMDHENMFWYRQDPGLGLRLIYFSYDVKMKEKGDIPEGYSVSREKKERFSLILESASTNQTSMYLCASSLRWRGGTEAFFGQGTRLTVV.

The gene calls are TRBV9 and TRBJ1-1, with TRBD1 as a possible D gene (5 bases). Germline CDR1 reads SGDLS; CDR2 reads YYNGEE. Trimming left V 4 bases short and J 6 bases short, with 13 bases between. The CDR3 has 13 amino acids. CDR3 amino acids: CASSITGFSEAFF. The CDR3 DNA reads TGTGCCAGCAGCATTACAGGATTCTCTGAAGCTTTCTTT.

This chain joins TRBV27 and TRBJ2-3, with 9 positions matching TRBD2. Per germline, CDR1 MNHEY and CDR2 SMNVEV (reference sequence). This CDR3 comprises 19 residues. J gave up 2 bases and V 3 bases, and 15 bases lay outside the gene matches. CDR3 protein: CASSLSSTLRTSVTDTQYF. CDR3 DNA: TGTGCCAGCAGTTTGTCATCTACCCTCCGGACTAGCGTCACAGATACGCAGTATTTT.

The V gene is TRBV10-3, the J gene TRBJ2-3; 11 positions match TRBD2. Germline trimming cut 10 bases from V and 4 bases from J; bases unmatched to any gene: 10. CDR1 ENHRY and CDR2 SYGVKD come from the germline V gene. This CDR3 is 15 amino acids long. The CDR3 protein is CATGTSGSLADTQYF. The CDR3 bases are TGTGCCACCGGAACTAGCGGGAGCTTGGCAGATACGCAGTATTTT.

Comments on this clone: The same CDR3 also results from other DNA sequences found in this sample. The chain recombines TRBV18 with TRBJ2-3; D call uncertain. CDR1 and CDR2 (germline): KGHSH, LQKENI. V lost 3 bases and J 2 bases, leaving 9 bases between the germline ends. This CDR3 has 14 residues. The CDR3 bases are TGTGCCAGCTCACCGGGTAGACTCACAGATACGCAGTATTTT. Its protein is CASSPGRLTDTQYF.

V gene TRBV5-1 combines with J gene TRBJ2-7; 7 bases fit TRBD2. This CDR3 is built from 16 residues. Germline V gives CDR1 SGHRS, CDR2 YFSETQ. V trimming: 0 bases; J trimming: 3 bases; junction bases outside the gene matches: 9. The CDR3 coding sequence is TGCGCCAGCAGCTTGGTAGGGTCTTCGGGAGGCTACGAGCAGTACTTC. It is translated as CASSLVGSSGGYEQYF.

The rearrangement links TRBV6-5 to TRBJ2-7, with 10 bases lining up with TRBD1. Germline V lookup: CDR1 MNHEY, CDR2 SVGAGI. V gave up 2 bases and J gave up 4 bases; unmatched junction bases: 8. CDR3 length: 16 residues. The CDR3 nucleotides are TGTGCCAGCAGTTACGGGACAGGGGTGGGGGAATACGAGCAGTACTTC. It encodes CASSYGTGVGEYEQYF.